Following are 24 T cell receptor beta chains from one sample sequenced in a study of breast tumors, draining lymph nodes, adjacent tissues. TCRdb called the multiplex PCR reads again in MiXCR, with one record for every CDR3 protein. The data contain about 15,000 distinct CDR3 sequences, 50% to 60% of them singletons. The sequenced material came from tumor-adjacent breast tissue. These receptors were taken from a female donor with breast cancer. Some clones in this sample may be carry-over from other donors' samples.

This clonotype was found once. Germline and junction disagree at one end, which may indicate a read error. This chain connects TRBV20-1 to TRBJ1-3; D might be TRBD1 (5 bases). The CDR3 length is 15 residues. The germline V gene has CDR1 DFQATT and CDR2 SNEGSKA (reference sequence). DNA of the CDR3: TGCAGTGCTAGGAAGGCAGGGATGTCTGCAAACACCATATATTTT. The encoded protein is CSARKAGMSANTIYF.

The V and J genes are TRBV7-2 and TRBJ2-7; TRBD2 matches at 12 bases. CDR1 is SGHTA, CDR2 FQGNSA, per germline. With V trimmed by 3 bases and J by 3 bases, 6 bases remained unmatched. The CDR3 totals 16 residues. The CDR3 bases are TGTGCCAGCAGCTTCCAGACTAGCGGGGGAATCTACGAGCAGTACTTC. Translation gives CASSFQTSGGIYEQYF.

The rearrangement joins TRBV5-4 to TRBJ2-5, with 8 bases aligning to TRBD2. Trimming removed 0 bases from V and 7 bases from J; junction bases left unmatched: 5. The CDR3 has 14 amino acids. Germline V gene lookup returns CDR1 SGHNT and CDR2 YYREEE (reference sequence). Written as DNA, the CDR3 is TGTGCCAGCAGCTTGGCCGGGACTAGGGGGACCCAGTACTTC. Translation: CASSLAGTRGTQYF. Together with reference TRBV5-4 and TRBJ2-5, the CDR3 gives the full variable domain: ETGVTQSPTHLIKTRGQQVTLRCSSQSGHNTVSWYQQALGQGPQFIFQYYREEENGRGNFPPRFSGLQFPNYSSELNVNALELDDSALYLCASSLAGTRGTQYFGPGTRLLVL.

Details on this clonotype: It is unclear where the CDR3 begins or ends on the DNA, so no DNA is shown, and the CDR3 is as TCRdb lists it. V is TRBV5-4 and J is TRBJ2-5; no DNA check was done on the table's D call, TRBD1. Germline V CDR1 and CDR2: SGHNT, YYREEE (reference sequence). The CDR3 spans 22 residues, counting both ends. This CDR3 is CASSLQGVGGYTFGRFEETQYF.

This clonotype was observed a few times. The chain recombines TRBV2 with TRBJ1-2, with 9 nucleotides matching TRBD1. With 3 bases clipped from V and 4 bases from J, the junction kept 6 bases outside the gene matches. The CDR3 is made up of 15 amino acids. Germline-derived CDR1 and CDR2 are SNHLY and FYNNEI. This chain's CDR3 is CASSEGQGGIYGYTF. The DNA of the CDR3 is TGTGCCAGCAGTGAGGGACAGGGAGGCATCTATGGCTACACCTTC.

By frequency in the sample, this clonotype is medium-sized. This chain connects TRBV4-3 to TRBJ2-3; D uncertain. V dropped 0 bases and J dropped 2 bases, with 9 bases sitting between them. Germline assignment: CDR1 LGHNA and CDR2 YSLEER. This CDR3 comprises 15 residues. The CDR3 DNA reads as TGCGCCAGCAGCCAAGAGCGGCTTAACACAGATACGCAGTATTTT. It is translated as CASSQERLNTDTQYF.

This clonotype came up many times. A much larger clone sits a single nucleotide away, making a read error possible. The V gene is TRBV6-5, the J gene TRBJ2-2, with D maybe TRBD2 (5 bases). This CDR3 has 11 residues. The germline V gene encodes CDR1 MNHEY and CDR2 SVGAGI. The CDR3 loop reads CASSRTGEPFF. The CDR3 nucleotides are TGTGCCAGCAGTAGGACCGGGGAGCCGTTTTTT.

This clonotype was recorded at least ten times. The V and J genes are TRBV27 and TRBJ1-4; D might be TRBD1 (6 bases). The CDR3 runs to 15 residues. The germline V gene has CDR1 MNHEY and CDR2 SMNVEV (reference sequence). The V and J ends lost 2 bases and 2 bases respectively, with 9 bases between them. CDR3 protein: CASSLRDRTNEKLFF. Here the CDR3 DNA reads TGTGCCAGCAGTTTACGTGACAGGACTAATGAAAAACTGTTTTTT.

The chain employs TRBV7-9 and TRBJ2-1; D not certain. Germline loops: CDR1 SEHNR, CDR2 FQNEAQ (reference sequence). The CDR3 contains 14 residues. The V end was cut by 1 base, the J end by 2 bases, with 6 bases between. The chain's CDR3 is CASSLVGPYNEQFF. The CDR3 nucleotides read TGTGCCAGCAGCTTAGTCGGACCCTACAATGAGCAGTTCTTC.

By sample fraction, this clonotype is medium-sized (0.01 to 0.1%). V and J are TRBV7-9 and TRBJ2-5, with D possibly matching TRBD1 (5 bases). Deletions cut 0 bases from V and 4 bases from J, with 12 bases between. There are 15 residues in the CDR3. Looked up from germline, CDR1 is SEHNR and CDR2 is FQNEAQ (reference sequence). The CDR3 DNA is TGTGCCAGCAGCTTAGCCATAGGGGTGGGAGAGACCCAGTACTTC. Translation: CASSLAIGVGETQYF. Combining the CDR3 with reference TRBV7-9 and TRBJ2-5 gives the whole variable domain DTGVSQNPRHKITKRGQNVTFRCDPISEHNRLYWYRQTLGQGPEFLTYFQNEAQLEKSRLLSDRFSAERPKGSFSTLEIQRTEQGDSAMYLCASSLAIGVGETQYFGPGTRLLVL.

The chain employs TRBV2 and TRBJ1-4; D gene unclear. The CDR3 loop spans 15 amino acids. The germline V gene has CDR1 SNHLY and CDR2 FYNNEI. The V end lost 6 bases, the J end lost 4 bases, and 15 bases lay between the germline ends. In DNA form, the CDR3 reads TGTGCCAGCAGCCGCCAAGGGCCATATAATGAAAAACTGTTTTTT. Protein: CASSRQGPYNEKLFF.

V usage is TRBV10-3 and J usage is TRBJ2-1, with D hard to call. This CDR3 is 14 amino acids long. V was shortened by 6 bases and J by 3 bases, with 12 bases between the two germline ends. Germline V gene sequence: CDR1 ENHRY, CDR2 SYGVKD. CDR3 amino acids: CAIRSTGLYNEQFF. The DNA of the CDR3 is TGTGCCATCAGGTCAACGGGCCTCTACAATGAGCAGTTCTTC.

There are many counts of this clonotype. This chain uses TRBV30 with TRBJ1-2; D may be TRBD1 (5 bases). CDR3 length: 13 amino acids. The V end lost 2 bases, the J end lost 7 bases, and 14 bases lay between the germline ends. CDR1 is GTSNPN and CDR2 is SVGIG in the germline V gene (reference sequence). In DNA, the CDR3 is TGTGCCTGGAGTATCAGCGGGGGAGGTGGCTACACCTTC. Translating gives CAWSISGGGGYTF.

This clonotype came up once. The rearrangement links TRBV20-1 to TRBJ2-7; 11 bases fit TRBD2. The CDR3 is 14 residues long. The germline V gene has CDR1 DFQATT and CDR2 SNEGSKA (reference sequence). V dropped 3 bases and J dropped 5; count of bases not matched to a gene: 6. Written as DNA, the CDR3 is TGCAGTGCTAGTGCTAGCGGGAGGAACCACGAGCAGTACTTC. Its translation: CSASASGRNHEQYF.

The sample holds many counts of this clonotype. Sequence at one end of the junction differs from germline and may be a read error. This chain joins TRBV4-1 and TRBJ2-3, with 9 bases identical to TRBD1. The length of the CDR3 is 19 residues. Germline V gene data show CDR1 as MGHRA and CDR2 as YSYEKL. The CDR3 sequence: CAGSQLLKLGQGNADTQYF. DNA for the CDR3: TGCGCCGGCAGCCAATTACTAAAGTTGGGACAGGGTAACGCGGATACGCAGTATTTT.

This clonotype was detected ten times or more. A single base separates this from a much larger clone, so it may be a read error. The CDR3 spells CSARDLETGATGELFF. As DNA, the CDR3 is TGCAGTGCTAGAGATCTGGAGACAGGGGCCACCGGGGAGCTGTTTTTT. The chain recombines TRBV20-1 with TRBJ2-2; 8 bases line up with TRBD1. The CDR3 loop spans 16 amino acids. Trimming at V came to 0 bases and at J to 4 bases, leaving 7 bases not matched to a gene. Germline V lookup: CDR1 DFQATT, CDR2 SNEGSKA (reference sequence).

J is TRBJ2-7 and V is TRBV20-1; TRBD2 matches 10 bases. Per the germline V gene, CDR1 is DFQATT and CDR2 is SNEGSKA (reference sequence). This CDR3 comprises 15 residues. J lost 3 bases, V lost 2 bases, and 7 bases had no gene match. The CDR3 DNA reads as TGCAGTGCTAGAAGGCGGACTAGCGGTGTCTACGAGCAGTACTTC. This encodes CSARRRTSGVYEQYF.

This chain joins TRBV2 and TRBJ1-6; D is unresolved. V lost 4 bases and J lost 14, with 9 bases in between. The CDR3 totals 11 residues. The germline CDR1 and CDR2 sequences are SNHLY and FYNNEI. CDR3 protein: CASSVFSALHF. CDR3 nucleotides: TGTGCCAGCAGTGTTTTCTCGGCCCTCCACTTT.

The J gene is TRBJ1-2, the V gene TRBV19, with D tentatively TRBD1 (5 bases). CDR3 size: 14 residues. Trimming stripped 1 base from V and 8 bases from J, with 14 bases between. CDR1 and CDR2 (germline): LNHDA, SQIVND (reference sequence). CDR3 sequence (DNA): TGTGCCAGTAGTATAGCCTGGGGGGGGGTAGGCTACACCTTC. This codes for CASSIAWGGVGYTF.

The rearrangement joins TRBV20-1 to TRBJ1-2; D is possibly TRBD1 (6 bases). Trimming took 5 bases from V and 7 from J, leaving 17 bases between them. The germline gives CDR1 DFQATT, CDR2 SNEGSKA (reference sequence). The CDR3 is made up of 13 amino acids. CDR3 DNA: TGCAGTGCTTCCCAGGGGTTGCACGGTGGCTACACCTTC. This encodes CSASQGLHGGYTF.

Worth noting for this clonotype: This likely comes from a read error, as the CDR3 has no conserved phenylalanine or tryptophan at its end. The DNA is omitted, as the CDR3 cannot be located on it reliably, and the CDR3 follows TCRdb's listing. The V call is TRBV20-1, the J call TRBJ1-5; TRBD1, the D gene given by the table, was not confirmed from the DNA. Germline-derived CDR1 and CDR2 are DFQATT and SNEGSKA (reference sequence). With termini counted, the CDR3 has 12 amino acids. The CDR3 sequence is CSADDRDRGRQL.

This clonotype was picked up one time. This chain connects TRBV24-1 to TRBJ2-3, with TRBD2 matching over 10 bases. CDR1 and CDR2 (germline): KGHDR, SFDVKD. V lost 4 bases and J lost 2; bases outside the gene matches: 5. The CDR3 sequence is 16 residues long. CDR3 amino acids: CATSDRLAGNTDTQYF. CDR3 coding DNA: TGTGCCACCAGTGACCGACTAGCGGGTAACACAGATACGCAGTATTTT.

The chain recombines TRBV20-1 with TRBJ2-7; 11 nucleotides agree with TRBD2. This CDR3 spans 15 amino acids. V lost 6 bases and J lost 3; bases outside the gene matches: 10. CDR1 is DFQATT and CDR2 is SNEGSKA in the germline V gene (reference sequence). The CDR3 loop reads CSAPHDLAGGYEQYF. The CDR3 region has the DNA TGCAGTGCCCCGCACGATCTAGCGGGAGGCTACGAGCAGTACTTC.

This clonotype was recorded many times. This clone may be a read error of a much larger clone one base away. The V and J genes are TRBV7-2 and TRBJ2-1; 8 nucleotides align to TRBD2. The germline CDR1 and CDR2 sequences are SGHTA and FQGNSA. The ends lost 2 bases at V and 2 bases at J; junction bases unmatched: 2. This CDR3 has 15 amino acids. In DNA form, the CDR3 reads TGTGCCAGCAGCTTAACTAGCGGAGCCTACAATGAGCAGTTCTTC. Translated: CASSLTSGAYNEQFF.